The rows below give T cell receptor beta chains drawn from one sample of a study of OX40 agonist ivuxolimab in advanced cancers. The repertoire was sequenced with immunoSEQ multiplex PCR; TCRdb's copy has only in-frame clones and lacks some. The sample lists tens of thousands of clones, almost 85% occurring once. This specimen was CD4+ or CD8+ T cells sorted from blood, taken in a trial of the OX40 agonist ivuxolimab. The receptors were gathered from an adult with an advanced solid tumor such as melanoma, head and neck, liver or kidney cancer. Each CDR3 is given with its conserved first and last residue. The D gene is left open where the match is weak. Not all rows give a size; the values are once, few, many and, for expanded clones, a class.

d_gene | j_gene | v_gene | abundance | CDR3nt | CDR3aa
. | TRBJ1-5 | TRBV2 | . | TGTGCCAGCAGGGAGGGGGGCCGACGGAGCAATCAGCCCCAGCATTTT | CASREGGRRSNQPQHF
. | TRBJ2-3 | TRBV28 | . | TGTGCCAGCAGCCCCCCCGGACACACAGATACGCAGTATTTT | CASSPPGHTDTQYF
TRBD1 | TRBJ2-7 | TRBV7-2 | few | TGTGCCAGCAGCCGTCGACAGGGGGCCTACGAGCAGTACTTC | CASSRRQGAYEQYF
. | TRBJ1-1 | TRBV2 | . | TGTGCCAGCAGTGCGTACAGGTGGAACACTGAAGCTTTCTTT | CASSAYRWNTEAFF
. | TRBJ2-6 | TRBV5-8 | . | TGTGCCAGCAGCTTGGTGGGGGCTTCTGGGGCCAACGTCCTGACTTTC | CASSLVGASGANVLTF
. | TRBJ2-7 | TRBV6-6 | . | TGTGCCAGCAGGAACTTCGGCAGCTCCTACGAGCAGTACTTC | CASRNFGSSYEQYF
TRBD1 | TRBJ1-4 | TRBV9 | . | TGTGCCAGCAGCCCCGGGACAGGGGGCCTTGAAAAACTGTTTTTT | CASSPGTGGLEKLFF
. | TRBJ1-1 | TRBV14 | . | TGTGCCAGCAGCCAAGATGGGGGGGGCTGGGCTGAAGCTTTCTTT | CASSQDGGGWAEAFF
. | TRBJ1-3 | TRBV5-8 | . | TGTGCCAGCAGCTTCCAGCCGGCTTACTCTGGAAACACCATATATTTT | CASSFQPAYSGNTIYF
. | TRBJ2-3 | TRBV5-4 | . | TGTGCCAGCAGCTTAGCCCAGGGAAGCACAGATACGCAGTATTTT | CASSLAQGSTDTQYF
TRBD1 | TRBJ2-3 | TRBV10-1 | . | TGCGCCAGCAGTGCGGGACAGGGGATGGGAACAGATACGCAGTATTTT | CASSAGQGMGTDTQYF
. | TRBJ1-6 | TRBV2 | . | TGTGCCAGCAGTGGACAGCTAGATTCACCCCTCCACTTT | CASSGQLDSPLHF
. | TRBJ2-3 | TRBV7-2 | . | TGTGCCAGCAGCTCAGGGTTAGATACGCAGTATTTT | CASSSGLDTQYF
TRBD2 | TRBJ2-2 | TRBV10-3 | . | TGTGCCATCAGTGACTCGAGATCCGGATCTAGCGGGACCGGGGAGCTGTTTTTT | CAISDSRSGSSGTGELFF
TRBD2 | TRBJ2-7 | TRBV9 | . | TGTGCCAGCAGCGTAGGGAAAGGCGGGAGCTACGAGCAGTACTTC | CASSVGKGGSYEQYF
. | TRBJ1-1 | TRBV13 | once | TGTGCCAGCAGCTTATCATGGAACACTGAAGCTTTCTTT | CASSLSWNTEAFF
. | TRBJ2-6 | TRBV18 | . | TGTGCCAGCTCACCTACGGCGCGGCCAGGGGCCAACGTCCTGACTTTC | CASSPTARPGANVLTF
. | TRBJ1-6 | TRBV10-3 | once | TGTGCCATCAGTGGCAGGCTAAATTCACCCCTCCACTTT | CAISGRLNSPLHF
TRBD1 | TRBJ1-6 | TRBV5-6 | . | TGTGCCAGCAGCCTTGGACAGGGGATGAACGGTAATTCACCCCTCCACTTT | CASSLGQGMNGNSPLHF
TRBD2 | TRBJ2-3 | TRBV7-6 | . | TGTGCCAGCAGCCGGGGACTAGCGGACACAGATACGCAGTATTTT | CASSRGLADTDTQYF
. | TRBJ2-2 | TRBV7-6 | . | TGTGCCAGCAGCCCTAGCAGGTTCGCGAACACCGGGGAGCTGTTTTTT | CASSPSRFANTGELFF
. | TRBJ2-2 | TRBV5-1 | . | TGCGCCAGCAGCTTGGCGGGGAACACCGGGGAGCTGTTTTTT | CASSLAGNTGELFF
. | TRBJ1-5 | TRBV28 | . | TGTGCCAGCAGTTTAACCGAGCCCAATCAGCCCCAGCATTTT | CASSLTEPNQPQHF
. | TRBJ2-2 | TRBV19 | . | TGTGCCAGTAAGAGGGACGGGTACACCGGGGAGCTGTTTTTT | CASKRDGYTGELFF
TRBD2 | TRBJ2-1 | TRBV5-4 | . | TGTGCCAGCAGCCCCAGTCCGGGAGGGATGAATGAGCAGTTCTTC | CASSPSPGGMNEQFF
TRBD1 | TRBJ2-5 | TRBV10-3 | once | TGTGCCATCAGTGAGGGGGGACAGGGGAAAGAGACCCAGTACTTC | CAISEGGQGKETQYF
TRBD1 | TRBJ2-7 | TRBV6-1 | . | TGTGCCAGCACCTCGGGACAGACCAGCTACGAGCAGTACTTC | CASTSGQTSYEQYF
. | TRBJ2-3 | TRBV11-3 | . | TGTGCCAGCGCCCGTGCAACAGATACGCAGTATTTT | CASARATDTQYF
TRBD1 | TRBJ2-7 | TRBV5-6 | once | TGTGCCAGCAGCTTGTTCACTCCCCAGGGGGTCGAGCAGTACTTC | CASSLFTPQGVEQYF
TRBD1 | TRBJ1-5 | TRBV5-6 | few | TGTGCCAGCAGCCTCGGACAGGGAGGGGACCAGCCCCAGCATTTT | CASSLGQGGDQPQHF
. | TRBJ1-1 | TRBV6-1 | . | TGTGCCAGCATTGAGCCCCGGGGCACTGAAGCTTTCTTT | CASIEPRGTEAFF
. | TRBJ2-2 | TRBV7-2 | . | TGTGCCAGCAGCTTTGCCGGATTCGCCGGGGAGCTGTTTTTT | CASSFAGFAGELFF
. | TRBJ2-1 | TRBV29-1 | . | TGCAGTATCACTAGCAGCCATGAGCAGTTCTTC | CSITSSHEQFF
. | TRBJ2-2 | TRBV5-1 | . | TGCGCCAGCAGCTTGATTCTAAGTCCAGGGTCATACACCGGGGAGCTGTTTTTT | CASSLILSPGSYTGELFF
. | TRBJ2-5 | TRBV30 | . | TGTGCCCTCGGAGAGGGACGCTTAGAGACCCAGTACTTC | CALGEGRLETQYF
TRBD1 | TRBJ2-7 | TRBV5-1 | few | TGCGCCAGCAGCCAGAGACAGGGAAGGTACGAGCAGTACTTC | CASSQRQGRYEQYF
. | TRBJ2-1 | TRBV28 | . | TGTGCCAGCAGTTTAGTGGGGCCAGGCGATGAGCAGTTCTTC | CASSLVGPGDEQFF
TRBD1 | TRBJ1-2 | TRBV27 | . | TGTGCCAGCAGTTTAGACAGGGGGAGTGGCTACACCTTC | CASSLDRGSGYTF
. | TRBJ2-2 | TRBV2 | . | TGTGCCAGCAGTTTCGCGACTAGAGGCACCGGGGAGCTGTTTTTT | CASSFATRGTGELFF
TRBD1 | TRBJ1-2 | TRBV7-3 | . | TGTGCCAGCAGCTTAGGGTTCGGGACAGTCCCTCGGAATGGCTACACCTTC | CASSLGFGTVPRNGYTF
. | TRBJ2-3 | TRBV7-8 | . | TGTGCCAGCAGCTTCCCAGGGTCTGGCACAGATACGCAGTATTTT | CASSFPGSGTDTQYF
. | TRBJ1-3 | TRBV29-1 | . | TGCAGCGTTACGGGGCCTGGAAACACCATATATTTT | CSVTGPGNTIYF